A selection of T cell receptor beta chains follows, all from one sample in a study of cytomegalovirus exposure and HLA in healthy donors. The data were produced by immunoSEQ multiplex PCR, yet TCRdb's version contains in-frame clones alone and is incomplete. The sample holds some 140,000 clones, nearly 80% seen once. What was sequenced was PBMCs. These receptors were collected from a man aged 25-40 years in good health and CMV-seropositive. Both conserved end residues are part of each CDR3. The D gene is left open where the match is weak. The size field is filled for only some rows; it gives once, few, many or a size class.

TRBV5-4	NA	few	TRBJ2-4	CASSQEGIRGRRDIQYF	TGTGCCAGCAGCCAAGAGGGCATTAGAGGGCGGAGGGACATTCAGTACTTC
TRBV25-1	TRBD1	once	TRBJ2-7	CASSESGTGRTYEQYF	TGTGCCAGCAGTGAGTCCGGGACAGGGCGTACGTACGAGCAGTACTTC
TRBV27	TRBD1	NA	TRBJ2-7	CASSFLGTGGFEQYF	TGTGCCAGCAGTTTCCTCGGGACAGGGGGCTTCGAGCAGTACTTC
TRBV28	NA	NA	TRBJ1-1	CASSPGDTEAFF	TGTGCCAGCAGTCCGGGAGACACTGAAGCTTTCTTT
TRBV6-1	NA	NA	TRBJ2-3	CASSRDTGTDTQYF	TGTGCCAGCAGCCGGGACACCGGCACAGATACGCAGTATTTT
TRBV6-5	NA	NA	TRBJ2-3	CASSRAGSTDTQYF	TGTGCCAGCTCCCGGGCGGGGAGCACAGATACGCAGTATTTT
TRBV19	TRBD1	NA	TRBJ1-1	CASTLRGQLTTEAFF	TGTGCCAGTACCCTCAGGGGACAGTTGACCACTGAAGCTTTCTTT
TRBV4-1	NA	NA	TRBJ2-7	CASSQVLTYDSYEQYF	TGCGCCAGCAGCCAAGTATTAACCTACGACTCCTACGAGCAGTACTTC
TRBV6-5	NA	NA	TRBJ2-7	CASSQTGHPSYEQYF	TGTGCCAGCAGTCAGACAGGCCACCCCTCCTACGAGCAGTACTTC
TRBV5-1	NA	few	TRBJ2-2	CASSLEGEIGAGELFF	TGCGCCAGCAGCTTGGAGGGGGAGATTGGTGCCGGGGAGCTGTTTTTT
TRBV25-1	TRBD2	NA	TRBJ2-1	CASNKGGRRDEQFF	TGTGCCAGCAACAAGGGCGGGAGAAGGGATGAGCAGTTCTTC
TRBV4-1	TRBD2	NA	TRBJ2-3	CASSQDVGGRAGDTQYF	TGCGCCAGCAGCCAAGATGTTGGCGGGAGGGCCGGAGATACGCAGTATTTT
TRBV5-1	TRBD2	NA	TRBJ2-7	CASSLGLAGGPEEQYF	TGCGCCAGCAGCTTGGGACTAGCGGGAGGACCAGAAGAGCAGTACTTC
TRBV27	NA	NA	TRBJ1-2	CASSFSGERNGYTF	TGTGCCAGCAGTTTTTCAGGGGAGCGAAATGGCTACACCTTC
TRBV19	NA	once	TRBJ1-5	CASSIVPGVMNQPQHF	TGTGCCAGTAGTATAGTACCAGGGGTAATGAATCAGCCCCAGCATTTT
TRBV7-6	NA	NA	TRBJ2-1	CASSPLVDEQFF	TGTGCCAGCAGCCCACTAGTAGATGAGCAGTTCTTC
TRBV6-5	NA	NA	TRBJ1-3	CASSPWASSGNTIYF	TGTGCCAGCAGCCCGTGGGCATCCTCTGGAAACACCATATATTTT
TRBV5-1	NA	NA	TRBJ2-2	CASSLDSRANTGELFF	TGCGCCAGCAGCTTGGATTCCAGGGCGAACACCGGGGAGCTGTTTTTT